This T cell receptor (beta chain) came from a study of cytomegalovirus exposure and HLA in healthy donors (dated by TCRdb to about 2017). Regarding the complete study: An earlier analysis of approximately 590 of the donors reported 250 to 300 Gb of sequence data and 120 million or so unique TCR beta sequences from 150 million to 200 million T cells. The study profiled the T cell repertoires of 666 subjects by immunosequencing and related them to cytomegalovirus serostatus. On average, about 240,000 unique TCR beta nucleotide sequences were sequenced per donor among 398 genotyped donors of the cohort, with roughly 20% of those sequences being non-productive. The later analysis used no new phenotypic data to find candidate immune exposures, relying instead on TCR beta sequences and their occurrence across donors. Approximately 300 gigabases of sequencing data and around 80 million unique TCR sequences made up an early release that covered approximately 650 HLA-typed donors. A later genetic analysis used genome-wide SNP genotypes for about three fifths of the 666 donors, treating that subset as a discovery cohort. The genetic ancestry cluster associated with self-reported Caucasian donors included 81% of the roughly 390 genotyped donors. Roughly five DR-DQ haplotypes were handled as single units for association and clustering, since linkage in the cohort was strong. In addition to the first cohort of around 670 subjects, a separate validation cohort of 120 different subjects was used. All discovery cohort repertoires had been generated on a single sequencing platform. The study combined high-throughput TCR immunosequencing, statistical association of individual TCRs with disease status, and machine learning to predict cytomegalovirus infection status. Donor age, sex, ethnicity and CMV serostatus were compiled together with the repertoire data. Both class I and class II loci were covered by HLA typing, at four-digit resolution. The study was designed to test whether signatures of past pathogen exposure could be identified by cataloging public T cell receptors. To study patterns of TCR occurrence, a later analysis re-analyzed previously published TCR beta repertoires from 666 donors and added high-resolution HLA genotyping. The number of typed donors differed by locus: roughly 620-640 for A, B, C, DRB1 and DQB1; 522 for DQA1; some 590 for DPA1; and some 430 for DPB1. An earlier analysis of 500 to 750 of the donors applied high-throughput TCR beta sequencing to assess whether each TCR beta V gene segment acted as functional or pseudogenic.

A remark on this clone: Its antigen is still unknown. Base qualities are missing; no much larger clone stands one base away.

The cohort consisted of fewer than 700 healthy bone marrow donors. At the time of sampling, every cohort member was nominally healthy, though immune exposures that went unrecorded were likely present. The donor was CMV seronegative and belonged to the group of around 400 seronegative cohort members. A peripheral blood sample was collected from each donor, and TCR beta sequencing was performed on peripheral blood mononuclear cells. The Qiagen DNeasy Blood Extraction Kit was used to extract genomic DNA from the blood cell samples. Beyond this particular receptor, the publication reports: Most TCR sequences were seen in very few donors, while some public TCRs were found in many individuals. Correlated functional status among segregating V segments might reflect linkage disequilibrium, but an unknown experimental factor could not be ruled out. The presence/absence analyses assumed that sequencing depth was roughly uniform across donors, and that assumption may not be true. Some IMGT-functional V segments, including TRBV6-2 and TRBV6-3, could not be told apart with the 87-base-pair reads, so those segments were excluded. Cytomegalovirus status was reported to be diagnosed by the classifier with high specificity and sensitivity in both the original and validation cohorts. A further reported finding was that TCR beta sequences accurately predicted the HLA-A and HLA-B alleles for most subjects in the first cohort. The only immune exposure information available for the cohort was CMV serostatus. In vitro tests confirmed that a few of the cytomegalovirus-associated TCR beta chains recognize cytomegalovirus antigens. A cluster of highly shared sequence variants was judged likely to be a technical artifact of the sequencing pipeline. Compared with equally common non-associated chains, HLA-associated TCR beta chains in a later analysis were more clonally expanded and had lower generation probabilities. Most CMV-associated TCR beta chains appeared to be HLA-restricted in a later analysis, and the HLA associations seemed to be driven largely by CMV exposure. In an earlier analysis of some 500 of the donors, most TCR beta V segments appeared in productive rearrangements about 90% or about 30% of the time, broadly matching IMGT annotations. When HLA alleles, especially DR and DQ, strongly co-occurred, attributing TCR associations to individual alleles was difficult. In a later analysis, several top co-occurrence clusters were reported to appear linked to parvovirus B19, influenza, CMV and Epstein-Barr virus. The earlier analysis of some 540 of the donors excluded some 15 rarely observed V segments, including chromosome 9 orphons, because counts were too low. Because HLA typing was missing for some donors at each locus, association tests included only the typed subset. In a later genetic analysis, fewer N-insertions in productive TCRs were reported among donors in an Asian-associated ancestry cluster than the roughly 700-donor mean. The cohort was sequenced for TCR beta chains only, and without alpha or paired-chain data the features that could be detected were limited. According to the authors, the approach could potentially be generalized to other disease states and immunological phenotypes. A later analysis found that TCR association rates varied across HLA loci, with DRB1 alleles showing the most associated TCRs and HLA-C alleles the fewest. At a false discovery rate of 0.05, a later analysis linked under 20,000 TCR beta sequences to specific HLA alleles. In a later genetic analysis, a missense DCLRE1C variant was associated with V-gene and J-gene trimming of TCR beta chains, and the association was replicated in an independent cohort. A total of fewer than 200 TCR beta chains were listed by the study as associated with cytomegalovirus.

A distance of 15 bases separates the germline ends of V and J, which lose 3 bases and 4 bases respectively. As encoded in the germline V gene, CDR1 is KGHSH while CDR2 is LQKENI. From cysteine to phenylalanine, the CDR3 is 16 amino acids long. Of all the DNA, just the CDR3 is kept, 48 bases in frame from base 1. The library was generated by the immunoSEQ multiplex PCR assay. A mixture of 60 forward primers for TCR Vbeta segments and 13 reverse primers for TCR Jbeta segments was used in the multiplex PCR. A multiplex PCR assay on genomic DNA amplified the CDR3 region of rearranged TCR beta genes. The Illumina HiSeq System was used to sequence the amplified TCR beta libraries as 87-base-pair reads. The authors' analysis ran thus. A later analysis counted tens of millions of unique TCR beta chains across the 550 to 700 repertoires, and roughly 10 million of these chains were shared by at least two donors. To remove PCR and sequencing errors, raw reads were error-corrected and collapsed into unique sequences using a nearest-neighbor algorithm that merged closely related sequences. Alignment of CDR3 sequences to IMGT reference sequences was used to assign V, D and J gene segments. For a sequence to be retained, a match of at least six nucleotides was required to both a V gene segment and a J gene segment. A rearrangement counted as productive if the CDR3 had no stop codons and remained in frame with V and J, and every other rearrangement counted as non-productive. Following IMGT convention, CDR3 was defined as the stretch from the second conserved V-encoded cysteine to the conserved J-encoded phenylalanine. The earlier analysis of roughly 590 of the donors excluded sequences that lacked an unambiguous match to a single V gene segment. In an earlier analysis of a few hundred of the donors, a V segment was called functional when productive rearrangements were above 56.7%, and segregating when the standard deviation between donors exceeded 5%. A statistical classification framework was developed to diagnose cytomegalovirus status using the catalog of TCR beta chain sequences. In a later analysis, TCR nucleotide sequences were compared against IMGT/GENE-DB human TR gene sequences so that V and J genes could be assigned. The TCRdist pipeline was used in a later analysis to assign CDR3 sequences and most-parsimonious VDJ recombination scenarios. In a later analysis, each TCR beta chain was defined by its CDR3 amino acid sequence together with its V-gene family, and reads lacking a unique V-gene family were excluded. In a later analysis, a few hundred highly shared, low-generation-probability nucleotide sequences were removed to address suspected cross-contamination and a sequencing artifact. A later analysis calculated a clonal expansion index for each public chain from normalized within-repertoire ranks of inferred template counts. In a later analysis, generation probabilities were computed using a VDJ recombination model fitted to out-of-frame rearrangements, and the results were checked against IGoR. In a later analysis, hypergeometric tests were used to score TCR-TCR, TCR-HLA and TCR-CMV co-occurrence, with a repertoire-size bias correction applied to TCR pairs. False discovery rates were estimated in a later analysis by permuting HLA or CMV assignments 20 times. In a later analysis, co-occurring TCRs were grouped using DBSCAN, and TCRdist sequence similarity was added for clustering within HLA-allele-positive subsets. Repertoires with fewer than 30,000 or more than 120,000 public chains, plus five repertoires with anomalous nucleotide sharing, were excluded from co-occurrence clustering. The source is immuneACCESS, and TCRdb retained only in-frame sequences with V and J called. Part of the clones is not carried over; for the studies checked, unresolved V genes explain less than half of this, and the remainder is unexplained. V, J and clone size reflect that table, while D and trimming were determined from the DNA. Here the sample has under 150,000 clones; roughly 76% occur a single time. In total, the top ten clones hold more than 3% of the sample.

The V and J genes are TRBV18 and TRBJ1-4; the D segment cannot be called with confidence. The clonotype comes from a man aged 18 to 29 in good health and CMV-seronegative. Sequencing input: PBMCs. The CDR3 loop reads CASSPTGAANNEKLFF. The DNA sequence is given as TGTGCCAGCTCACCCACCGGAGCAGCCAATAATGAAAAACTGTTTTTT.